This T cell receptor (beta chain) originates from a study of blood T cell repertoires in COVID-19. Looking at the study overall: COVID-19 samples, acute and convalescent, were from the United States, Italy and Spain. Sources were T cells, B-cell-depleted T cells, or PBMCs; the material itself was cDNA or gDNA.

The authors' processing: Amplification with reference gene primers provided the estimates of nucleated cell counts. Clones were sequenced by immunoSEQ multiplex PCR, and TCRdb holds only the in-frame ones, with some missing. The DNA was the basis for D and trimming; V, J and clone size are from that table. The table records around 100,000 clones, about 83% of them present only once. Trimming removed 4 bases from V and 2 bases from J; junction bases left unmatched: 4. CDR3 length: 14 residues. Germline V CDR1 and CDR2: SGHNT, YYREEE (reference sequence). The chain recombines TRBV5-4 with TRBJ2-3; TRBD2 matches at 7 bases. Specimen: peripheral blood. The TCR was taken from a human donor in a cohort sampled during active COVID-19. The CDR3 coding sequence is TGTGCCAGCAGCGAACGGGGGGACACAGATACGCAGTATTTT. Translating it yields CASSERGDTDTQYF.